This entry features one T cell receptor (beta chain) sequence. The record originates from a study of T cells expressing NK-cell markers. For the study at large: Researchers got TCR beta repertoires out of sorted CD3+CD56+NKG2C+, CD3+CD56+NKG2C- and CD3+CD56-NKG2C+ T cells. HCMV serostatus: seven of eight sequenced donors positive, one negative.

Germline V gene lookup returns CDR1 DFQATT and CDR2 SNEGSKA (reference sequence). The CDR3 has 13 residues. TCRdb reprocessed the 5' RACE reads, with one entry per CDR3 protein and no DNA. The sample's table shows about 460,000 distinct CDR3 sequences. This sequence joins TRBV20-1 and TRBJ1-5; the TRBD1 assignment by TCRdb is unverifiable without DNA. The sequence was collected from a woman in her 50s in good health. The sequenced sample consisted of blood T cells: a sorted CD56 or NKG2C T cell subset, CD4+ or CD8+ T cells, or bulk PBMC T cells (not recorded which). The CDR3 is CSARLGGGQPQHF.